These 17 T cell receptor beta chains share one sample of origin, sequenced in a study of glioma-infiltrating T cells after dendritic cell vaccination. Clones were read by immunoSEQ multiplex PCR, and TCRdb kept only the in-frame ones, dropping some. This sample has roughly 68,000 clones, with 75% to 90% found just once. The source was blood, collected before dendritic cell vaccination. The origin of the receptors is a human donor with glioblastoma.

The V gene is TRBV13, the J gene TRBJ2-3, with 14 bases fitting TRBD2. Germline CDR1 reads PRHDT; CDR2 reads FYEKMQ (reference sequence). The V and J ends lost 3 bases and 2 bases, in that order; junction bases with no gene match: 4. The CDR3 runs 17 residues. The CDR3 coding sequence is TGTGCCAGCAGCTTCGGACTAGCGGGGGGAAACACAGATACGCAGTATTTT. Translation: CASSFGLAGGNTDTQYF.

The count of this clone is one. The genes are TRBV5-4 and TRBJ2-1, with TRBD2 as a possible D gene (5 bases). There are 13 residues in the CDR3. V lost 6 bases and J 7 bases, leaving 14 bases between the germline ends. Germline CDR1 is SGHNT and CDR2 is YYREEE (reference sequence). The CDR3 coding sequence is TGTGCCAGCACCCGCGAACGGGGAAATGAGCAGTTCTTC. Protein sequence: CASTRERGNEQFF.

This chain joins TRBV29-1 and TRBJ2-1; 11 nucleotides agree with TRBD2. The V gene end was trimmed by 6 bases and the J gene end by 0 bases; junction bases not matched to a gene: 10. This CDR3 is 17 amino acids long. Germline values: CDR1 SQVTM, CDR2 ANQGSEA. CDR3 sequence reads: CSVRGTSGDSSYNEQFF. The CDR3 DNA reads TGCAGCGTCCGCGGGACTAGCGGCGATAGCTCCTACAATGAGCAGTTCTTC.

V gene TRBV29-1 combines with J gene TRBJ2-6; 10 bases map to TRBD1. Germline V lookup: CDR1 SQVTM, CDR2 ANQGSEA. The CDR3 has 14 amino acids. CDR3 in amino acids: CGGQGSSGANVLTF. The CDR3 bases are TGCGGGGGACAGGGGAGCTCTGGGGCCAACGTCCTGACTTTC.

V is TRBV27 and J is TRBJ1-6; 7 positions agree with TRBD1. Germline V lookup: CDR1 MNHEY, CDR2 SMNVEV (reference sequence). V lost 4 bases and J lost 6; bases outside the gene matches: 6. CDR3 length: 15 residues. The chain's CDR3 is CASSSLGTVNSPLHF. In DNA, the CDR3 is TGTGCCAGCAGTTCATTAGGGACAGTTAATTCACCCCTCCACTTT.

This rearrangement joins TRBV20-1 to TRBJ1-2; D not resolved. Looked up from germline, CDR1 is DFQATT and CDR2 is SNEGSKA (reference sequence). This CDR3 has 11 residues. V lost 3 bases to trimming and J lost 6 bases, with 8 bases between them. This CDR3 reads CSASRGNGYTF. DNA for the CDR3: TGCAGTGCTAGTCGGGGAAATGGCTACACCTTC.

This clone was seen a handful of times. This chain connects TRBV10-3 to TRBJ2-1; perhaps TRBD1 as D (5 bases). The ends were cut back, 3 bases at V and 6 bases at J, with 9 bases in the middle. The germline CDR1 and CDR2 sequences are ENHRY and SYGVKD. This CDR3 has 13 amino acids. Written as DNA, the CDR3 is TGTGCCATCAGTGAAGGCAGGGCCAATGAGCAGTTCTTC. Protein product: CAISEGRANEQFF.

As regards this clone: The junction shows a germline mismatch at one end, possibly a read error. The chain carries TRBV7-7 and TRBJ2-1, with TRBD2 matching over 11 bases. CDR1 and CDR2 (germline): SSHAT, FNYEAQ (reference sequence). This CDR3 spans 16 amino acids. The CDR3 DNA reads as TGTGCTAGCAGCTTGGTGGGACTAGCGGAGTACAATGAGCAGTTCTTC. Amino acids: CASSLVGLAEYNEQFF.

V and J are TRBV10-1 and TRBJ2-2, with D possibly TRBD2 on 6 matching bases. Germline V gene sequence: CDR1 WNHNN, CDR2 SYGVQD (reference sequence). V was cut by 4 bases and J by 3 bases, with 12 bases left in between. The CDR3 extends over 15 amino acids. As DNA, the CDR3 is TGCGCCAGCAGTGCTCGGGGGAGCTACACCGGGGAGCTGTTTTTT. Amino acid sequence: CASSARGSYTGELFF.

This clone was counted only a few times. This chain connects TRBV15 to TRBJ2-5; 7 bases are shared with TRBD1. This CDR3 is 15 amino acids long. V gave up 0 bases and J gave up 5 bases; unmatched junction bases: 6. CDR1 is LNHNV and CDR2 is YYDKDF in the germline V gene (reference sequence). This CDR3 is CATSRDQGVVETQYF. CDR3 sequence (DNA): TGTGCCACCAGCAGAGATCAGGGGGTAGTGGAGACCCAGTACTTC.

The chain joins TRBV11-2 to TRBJ1-6, with TRBD1 matching over 11 bases. The CDR3 has 15 residues. In germline, CDR1 is SGHAT, CDR2 FQNNGV. After removal of 5 bases from V and 9 bases from J, the junction contained 6 bases not matched to a gene. Here the CDR3 DNA reads TGTGCCAGCAGCCCCACGGACAGGGGGCTTTCACCCCTCCACTTT. The encoded protein is CASSPTDRGLSPLHF. Using reference TRBV11-2 and TRBJ1-6 for the parts outside the CDR3, the full variable domain is EAGVAQSPRYKIIEKRQSVAFWCNPISGHATLYWYQQILGQGPKLLIQFQNNGVVDDSQLPKDRFSAERLKGVDSTLKIQPAKLEDSAVYLCASSPTDRGLSPLHFGNGTRLTVT.

The V call is TRBV5-6, the J call TRBJ2-4; D possibly corresponds to TRBD1 (6 bases). The CDR3 has 18 amino acids. Trimming cost V 2 bases and J 0 bases, with 18 bases left between them. Germline lookup yields CDR1 SGHDT and CDR2 YYEEEE. The CDR3 is CASSFRRTANLAKNIQYF. The DNA for the CDR3 is TGTGCCAGCAGCTTCCGACGGACAGCGAACTTAGCCAAAAACATTCAGTACTTC. The full variable domain, rest sourced from reference TRBV5-6 and TRBJ2-4, is DAGVTQSPTHLIKTRGQQVTLRCSPKSGHDTVSWYQQALGQGPQFIFQYYEEEERQRGNFPDRFSGHQFPNYSSELNVNALLLGDSALYLCASSFRRTANLAKNIQYFGAGTRLSVL.

This clone was seen once. V gene TRBV18 combines with J gene TRBJ1-1, with TRBD1 matching over 8 bases. The CDR3 has 16 residues. In germline, CDR1 is KGHSH, CDR2 LQKENI. V lost 1 base and J lost 2; bases outside the gene matches: 6. CDR3 loop: CASSPRDRTLNTEAFF. CDR3 nucleotide sequence: TGTGCCAGCTCACCACGGGACAGGACCCTAAACACTGAAGCTTTCTTT.

V usage is TRBV27 and J usage is TRBJ1-6; D is unclear. CDR1 is MNHEY, CDR2 SMNVEV, per germline (reference sequence). Between the trimmed V and J ends, which lost 5 bases and 0 bases, there was a span of 17 bases. CDR3 length equals 18 residues. CDR3: CASSNPFGPSSYNSPLHF. CDR3 coding DNA: TGTGCCAGCAGTAATCCCTTTGGGCCAAGCTCCTATAATTCACCCCTCCACTTT.

The chain recombines TRBV2 with TRBJ1-4; D perhaps matches TRBD1 (5 bases). There are 16 residues in the CDR3. From germline, CDR1 is SNHLY and CDR2 FYNNEI. V lost 8 bases and J 0 bases, leaving 16 bases between the germline ends. The CDR3 DNA reads TGTGCCAGCCACCGGGCAGGGCAAGCAACTAATGAAAAACTGTTTTTT. This codes for CASHRAGQATNEKLFF.

This sequence joins TRBV9 and TRBJ2-6; D call uncertain. From germline, CDR1 is SGDLS and CDR2 YYNGEE. V shed 4 bases and J shed 4 bases, with 9 bases lying between them. This CDR3 contains 14 residues. This CDR3 is CASSPTAGANVLTF. In DNA, the CDR3 is TGTGCCAGCAGCCCTACCGCCGGGGCCAACGTCCTGACTTTC. Full variable domain (remainder filled in from reference TRBV9 and TRBJ2-6): DSGVTQTPKHLITATGQRVTLRCSPRSGDLSVYWYQQSLDQGLQFLIQYYNGEERAKGNILERFSAQQFPDLHSELNLSSLELGDSALYFCASSPTAGANVLTFGAGSRLTVL.

V usage is TRBV29-1 and J usage is TRBJ1-1; TRBD1 might be the D (6 bases). Germline CDR1 reads SQVTM; CDR2 reads ANQGSEA. The germline V and J ends were trimmed by 5 bases and 3 bases, with 13 bases remaining between them. This CDR3 region has 13 residues. This chain's CDR3 is CSVYHRADTEAFF. The CDR3 coding sequence is TGCAGCGTTTATCACAGGGCGGACACTGAAGCTTTCTTT.